This TCR beta chain was captured by sequencing in a study of cytomegalovirus exposure and HLA in healthy donors (dated by TCRdb to the late 2010s). Study-level background: In an earlier analysis of approximately 640 of the donors, about 260 Gb of sequence data and just under 120 million unique TCR beta sequences from about 180 million T cells were reported. Roughly 300 gigabases of sequencing data and 70 million to 100 million unique TCR sequences made up an early release that covered several hundred HLA-typed donors. Among the roughly 400 genotyped donors, around 79% belonged to the genetic ancestry cluster associated with self-reported Caucasian donors. The study aimed to test whether signatures of past pathogen exposure could be identified by cataloging public T cell receptors. The T cell repertoires of 700 or so subjects were profiled by immunosequencing and related to cytomegalovirus serostatus. In addition to the first cohort of roughly 700 subjects, a separate validation cohort of about 120 different subjects was used. To predict cytomegalovirus infection status, the study brought together high-throughput TCR immunosequencing, statistical association of individual TCRs with disease status, and machine learning. In a later analysis, previously published TCR beta repertoires from fewer than 750 donors were re-analyzed and high-resolution HLA genotyping was added so that TCR occurrence patterns could be studied. Rather than using new phenotypic data, the later analysis identified candidate immune exposures from TCR beta sequences and from how often those sequences occurred across donors. In an earlier analysis of over 550 of the donors, high-throughput TCR beta sequencing was used to judge whether each TCR beta V gene segment behaved as functional or pseudogenic. Donor age, sex, ethnicity and CMV serostatus were collected together with the repertoire data. A later genetic analysis took genome-wide SNP genotypes for about three fifths of the 666 donors and used that subset as a discovery cohort. Every discovery cohort repertoire had been produced on one sequencing platform. Both class I and class II loci were covered by HLA typing, at four-digit resolution. Typing coverage differed by locus: A, B, C, DRB1 and DQB1 were typed in roughly 620-630 donors, DQA1 in 522, DPA1 in around 610, and DPB1 in just under 490. A handful of DR-DQ haplotypes were handled as single units for association and clustering because linkage in the cohort was strong. Among approximately 370 genotyped donors of the cohort, an average of roughly 230,000 unique TCR beta nucleotide sequences was sequenced per donor, of which about 18% were non-productive. Here is what the overall study found, with its caveats: The presence/absence analyses assumed that sequencing depth was roughly uniform across donors, and that assumption may not be true. Most CMV-associated TCR beta chains appeared to be HLA-restricted in a later analysis, and the HLA associations seemed to be driven largely by CMV exposure. The authors suggested that the approach could potentially be extended to other disease states and immunological phenotypes. In a later genetic analysis, a missense DCLRE1C variant was associated with V-gene and J-gene trimming of TCR beta chains, and the association was replicated in an independent cohort. At a false discovery rate of 0.05, a later analysis linked around 15,000 TCR beta sequences to specific HLA alleles. The only immune exposure information available for the cohort was CMV serostatus. In vitro tests confirmed that a few of the cytomegalovirus-associated TCR beta chains recognize cytomegalovirus antigens. In a later genetic analysis, fewer N-insertions in productive TCRs were reported among donors in an Asian-associated ancestry cluster than the roughly 670-donor mean. HLA typing was unavailable for some donors at each locus, so association tests used only the typed subset. This cohort had only TCR beta chains sequenced, and the lack of alpha or paired-chain data limited which features could be detected. In a later analysis, HLA-associated TCR beta chains showed more clonal expansion and lower generation probabilities than non-associated chains that were equally common. The earlier analysis of nearly 600 of the donors excluded roughly 17 rarely observed V segments, including chromosome 9 orphons, because counts were too low. The sequencing pipeline was judged likely to have produced a cluster of highly shared sequence variants as a technical artifact. A further reported finding was that TCR beta sequences accurately predicted the HLA-A and HLA-B alleles for most subjects in the first cohort. A total of fewer than 200 TCR beta chains were listed by the study as associated with cytomegalovirus. Most TCR sequences were observed very rarely across donors, whereas some public TCRs were present in many individuals. Correlated functional status among segregating V segments might be attributable to linkage disequilibrium, but an unknown experimental factor could not be ruled out. An earlier analysis of approximately 600 of the donors showed that most TCR beta V segments appeared in productive rearrangements either about 87% or about 30% of the time, which broadly matched IMGT annotations. When HLA alleles, especially DR and DQ, strongly co-occurred, TCR associations were difficult to assign to individual alleles. In a later analysis, TCR association rates were found to vary across HLA loci, with the most associated TCRs seen for DRB1 alleles and the fewest for HLA-C alleles. The classifier was reported to diagnose cytomegalovirus status with high specificity and sensitivity in both the original and validation cohorts. Some IMGT-functional V segments, including TRBV6-2 and TRBV6-3, could not be told apart with the 87-base-pair reads, so those segments were excluded. A later analysis reported that several top co-occurrence clusters appeared linked to parvovirus B19, influenza, CMV and Epstein-Barr virus.

CDR1 and CDR2 (SGHTA, FQGNSA) derive from the germline V gene. Trimming takes 4 bases from V and 2 bases from J, and the germline ends sit 17 bases apart. Measured from the cysteine to the phenylalanine, the CDR3 is 16 residues long. Of all the DNA, just the CDR3 is kept, 48 bases in frame from base 1. In total, 500 to 700 healthy bone marrow donors made up the cohort. At the time of sampling, all cohort members were nominally healthy, though unrecorded immune exposures were likely present. The donor tested CMV seropositive, placing the donor among the 289 seropositive members of the cohort. A peripheral blood sample was provided by each donor, and peripheral blood mononuclear cells were used for TCR beta sequencing. The Qiagen DNeasy Blood Extraction Kit was used to extract genomic DNA from the blood cell samples. To note about this clone: Its antigen is still unknown. Base qualities are not at hand, and no much larger clone is one base apart.

Libraries came from the immunoSEQ multiplex PCR assay. For the multiplex PCR, a mixture combining 60 forward primers for TCR Vbeta segments and 13 reverse primers for TCR Jbeta segments was used. The CDR3 region of rearranged TCR beta genes was amplified from genomic DNA by a multiplex PCR assay. The amplified TCR beta libraries were sequenced on the Illumina HiSeq System as 87-base-pair reads. The authors' pipeline ran thus. A later analysis counted 75 million to 100 million unique TCR beta chains across the 650 to 800 repertoires, and some 12 million of these chains were shared by at least two donors. A nearest-neighbor algorithm error-corrected the raw reads and collapsed the reads into unique sequences, merging closely related sequences to remove PCR and sequencing errors. Alignment of CDR3 sequences to IMGT reference sequences was used to assign V, D and J gene segments. For a sequence to be retained, at least a six-nucleotide match to both a V gene segment and a J gene segment was required. Rearrangements were classified as productive when the CDR3 lacked stop codons and remained in frame with V and J, and all other rearrangements were classified as non-productive. CDR3 was defined by IMGT convention, running from the second conserved V-encoded cysteine to the conserved J-encoded phenylalanine. Sequences without an unambiguous match to a single V gene segment were excluded from the earlier analysis of about 630 of the donors. In an earlier analysis of some 590 of the donors, a V segment was called functional when productive rearrangements were above 56.7%, and segregating when the standard deviation between donors exceeded 5%. To diagnose cytomegalovirus status from the catalog of TCR beta chain sequences, a statistical classification framework was built. In a later analysis, V and J genes were assigned by comparing TCR nucleotide sequences against IMGT/GENE-DB human TR gene sequences. Using the TCRdist pipeline, a later analysis assigned CDR3 sequences along with most-parsimonious VDJ recombination scenarios. In a later analysis, each TCR beta chain was defined by its CDR3 amino acid sequence together with its V-gene family, and reads without a unique V-gene family were excluded. In a later analysis, some 600 highly shared, low-generation-probability nucleotide sequences were removed to address suspected cross-contamination and a sequencing artifact. For each public chain, a later analysis derived a clonal expansion index from normalized ranks of inferred template counts within each repertoire. Generation probabilities in a later analysis came from a VDJ recombination model fitted to out-of-frame rearrangements, and those results were checked against IGoR. In a later analysis, hypergeometric tests were used to score TCR-TCR, TCR-HLA and TCR-CMV co-occurrence, with a repertoire-size bias correction applied to TCR pairs. A later analysis estimated false discovery rates by permuting HLA or CMV assignments 20 times. In a later analysis, co-occurring TCRs were grouped using DBSCAN, and TCRdist sequence similarity was added for clustering within HLA-allele-positive subsets. Co-occurrence clustering excluded repertoires with fewer than 30,000 or more than 120,000 public chains, plus five with anomalous nucleotide sharing. This immuneACCESS table, as held by TCRdb, lists in-frame sequences with V and J called but not all clones. Of the missing ones, under half trace to an unresolved V gene in checked studies; the others have no known cause. V, J and clone size are those of that table, while D and trimming were read from the DNA. In this sample the table shows over 150,000 clones, just over 75% of which occur a single time. Of the sample, about 3.8% is held by the ten largest clones.

The chain uses TRBV7-2 and TRBJ1-2; the D region possibly corresponds to TRBD1 (5 bases align). Sample: PBMCs. The receptor comes from an older woman in good health and CMV-seropositive. The CDR3: CASSSLRTISNYGYTF. Here is the DNA: TGTGCCAGCAGCTCGCTGCGGACAATCTCCAACTATGGCTACACCTTC.